Following are 5 T cell receptor beta chains from one sample sequenced in a study of T cell repertoires in ileal Crohn's disease. The protocol was immunoSEQ multiplex PCR, while the TCRdb copy is restricted to in-frame clones and leaves out a portion. Of under 4,000 clones in the sample, about 76% were seen once. Sequencing was performed on ileal tissue. All receptors derive from an adult with Crohn's disease.

The chain uses TRBV7-9 and TRBJ2-7, with D perhaps TRBD1 (6 bases). The CDR3 is made up of 14 amino acids. In germline, CDR1 is SEHNR, CDR2 FQNEAQ (reference sequence). The V and J ends lost 5 bases and 0 bases respectively, with 11 bases between them. The CDR3 region is CASSHDRYSYEQYF. The CDR3 bases are TGTGCCAGCAGCCATGACAGGTACTCCTACGAGCAGTACTTC. Based on the CDR3 plus reference TRBV7-9 and TRBJ2-7, the full variable domain is DTGVSQNPRHKITKRGQNVTFRCDPISEHNRLYWYRQTLGQGPEFLTYFQNEAQLEKSRLLSDRFSAERPKGSFSTLEIQRTEQGDSAMYLCASSHDRYSYEQYFGPGTRLTVT.

The V gene is TRBV6-1, the J gene TRBJ2-7, with 8 bases matching TRBD1. J lost 3 bases, V lost 4 bases, and 2 bases had no gene match. The CDR3 sequence is 13 residues long. The germline gives CDR1 MNHNS, CDR2 SASEGT. CDR3 residues: CASSVTGGYEQYF. CDR3 nucleotides: TGTGCCAGCAGTGTAACAGGGGGCTACGAGCAGTACTTC.

The chain combines TRBV28 with TRBJ2-7; 8 bases agree with TRBD1. This CDR3 comprises 15 residues. Trimming at V came to 1 base and at J to 0 bases, leaving 2 bases not matched to a gene. The germline V gene has CDR1 MDHEN and CDR2 SYDVKM. The CDR3 sequence is CASSLSGTGSYEQYF. CDR3 sequence (DNA): TGTGCCAGCAGTTTATCTGGGACAGGCTCCTACGAGCAGTACTTC.

The J gene is TRBJ1-2, the V gene TRBV7-8; the match to TRBD1 covers 7 bases. CDR1 and CDR2 (germline): SGHVS, FQNEAQ. The CDR3 consists of 16 residues. Trimming at V came to 4 bases and at J to 0 bases, leaving 8 bases not matched to a gene. The CDR3: CASSSWTGRTNYGYTF. The CDR3 bases are TGTGCCAGCAGCTCTTGGACAGGACGTACTAACTATGGCTACACCTTC.

The CDR3 DNA is TGTGCCAGCAGCCCTCTTCCGGGACTAGCCTTCTTC. Its protein product is CASSPLPGLAFF. The chain joins TRBV5-8 to TRBJ2-1; TRBD2 aligns across 9 bases. Germline V gives CDR1 SGHTS, CDR2 YDEGEE. CDR3 length equals 12 residues. The J segment lost 16 bases and the V segment lost 4 bases, leaving 9 bases of the junction unmatched.